Shown below are 24 T cell receptor beta chains from a single sample sequenced in a study of T and B cells in COVID-19 patients. TRB rearrangements were amplified by multiplex PCR with BIOMED2 TRB-A/B primers. TCRdb reprocessed the multiplex PCR reads with MiXCR, giving one entry per CDR3 protein. The table lists approximately 15,000 distinct CDR3 sequences, about 30% of them singletons, with about 7% in the top ten. From blood, about 240-500 ng of genomic DNA served as TRB template. The sample consisted of blood. These receptors were taken from a human donor who had recovered from COVID-19.

This clonotype qualifies as medium-sized (0.01 to 0.1%). The V and J genes are TRBV27 and TRBJ2-7; D may be TRBD1 (8 bases). Deletions cut 6 bases from V and 3 bases from J, with 12 bases between. This CDR3 has 13 amino acids. Germline assignment: CDR1 MNHEY and CDR2 SMNVEV (reference sequence). In DNA form, the CDR3 reads TGTGCCAGCAGAACAGGGGGGGGCTACGAGCAGTACTTC. Its protein is CASRTGGGYEQYF.

This clonotype was observed a handful of times. The chain links TRBV10-3 to TRBJ1-3; D unresolved. The germline V gene encodes CDR1 ENHRY and CDR2 SYGVKD. V shed 6 bases and J shed 2 bases, with 11 bases lying between them. CDR3 size: 14 residues. The CDR3 reads CAIRGGAPGNTIYF. CDR3 bases: TGTGCCATCAGGGGCGGCGCGCCTGGAAACACCATATATTTT.

This chain joins TRBV4-1 and TRBJ2-1; 9 bases agree with TRBD1. This CDR3 region has 18 residues. The germline gives CDR1 MGHRA, CDR2 YSYEKL. After removal of 0 bases from V and 5 bases from J, the junction contained 11 bases not matched to a gene. CDR3 sequence reads: CASSQDRTGGVNDNEQFF. The DNA for the CDR3 is TGCGCCAGCAGCCAAGATCGAACAGGGGGCGTGAACGACAATGAGCAGTTCTTC.

Turning to this clonotype: A read error may be the cause here, since a much bigger clone is one base away. In DNA form, the CDR3 reads TGTGCCAGCAGTAAGCTCAGGGGTACTGAAGCTTTCTTT. It yields the protein CASSKLRGTEAFF. The chain recombines TRBV6-5 with TRBJ1-1, with D maybe TRBD1 (6 bases). Deletions cut 5 bases from V and 5 bases from J, with 12 bases between. The germline CDR1 and CDR2 sequences are MNHEY and SVGAGI. The CDR3 sequence is 13 residues long.

This clonotype was observed a handful of times. The CDR3, as DNA: TGCAGTGCTAGAGATAAACGAGGGGGAGATACGCAGTATTTT. Protein product: CSARDKRGGDTQYF. The rearrangement uses TRBV20-1 and TRBJ2-3, with TRBD1 as a possible D gene (6 bases). Deletions cut 0 bases from V and 5 bases from J, with 12 bases between. Germline loops: CDR1 DFQATT, CDR2 SNEGSKA (reference sequence). The CDR3 runs to 14 residues.

In its sample, this clonotype was seen many times. This chain connects TRBV6-5 to TRBJ2-2; TRBD2 aligns across 11 bases. The CDR3 consists of 15 residues. Germline-derived CDR1 and CDR2 are MNHEY and SVGAGI. V gave up 6 bases and J gave up 4 bases; unmatched junction bases: 4. The CDR3 DNA sequence: TGTGCCAGCAGGGATAGCGGGAGGGGCACCGGGGAGCTGTTTTTT. Its protein is CASRDSGRGTGELFF.

There are a few counts of this clonotype. As DNA, the CDR3 is TGCGCCAGCAGCCAAGATGAGTTTACTAGCGGGGGGGCCGTAACCGGGGAGCTGTTTTTT. Its translation: CASSQDEFTSGGAVTGELFF. This chain joins TRBV4-3 and TRBJ2-2, with 13 nucleotides matching TRBD2. With V trimmed by 0 bases and J by 5 bases, 12 bases remained unmatched. Per the germline V gene, CDR1 is LGHNA and CDR2 is YSLEER. This CDR3 comprises 20 residues.

Sample share makes this clonotype medium-sized. The chain recombines TRBV19 with TRBJ2-7, with 8 bases identical to TRBD2. CDR3 size: 13 residues. The V segment lost 4 bases and the J segment 3 bases; nucleotides outside the gene matches: 2. Germline V lookup: CDR1 LNHDA, CDR2 SQIVND (reference sequence). The CDR3 sequence is CASSTGTSYEQYF. CDR3 in DNA: TGTGCCAGTAGTACCGGGACTAGCTACGAGCAGTACTTC.

This chain uses TRBV6-2 or TRBV6-3 with TRBJ1-6; 8 nucleotides agree with TRBD1. Germline lookup yields CDR1 MNHEY and CDR2 SVGEGT. There are 14 residues in the CDR3. J was trimmed by 12 bases and V by 5 bases; bases with no gene match: 9. CDR3: CASSDRGGFLPLHF. CDR3 coding DNA: TGTGCCAGCAGTGACAGGGGTGGTTTTTTACCCCTCCACTTT.

This sequence joins TRBV18 and TRBJ1-2; TRBD1 agrees at 9 bases. Germline assignment: CDR1 KGHSH and CDR2 LQKENI. The CDR3 loop spans 15 amino acids. With V trimmed by 2 bases and J by 6 bases, 7 bases remained unmatched. CDR3 nucleotide sequence: TGTGCCAGCTCACCAAAGGAATGGACAGGGGATGGCTACACCTTC. The encoded protein is CASSPKEWTGDGYTF.

The genes are TRBV19 and TRBJ1-2, with D possibly matching TRBD1 (5 bases). CDR1 and CDR2 from the germline V gene are LNHDA and SQIVND (reference sequence). Trimming shortened V by 8 bases and J by 3 bases, and 10 bases separated the two germline ends. The CDR3 has 12 amino acids. The chain's CDR3 is CASRDGDYGYTF. The CDR3 nucleotides read TGTGCCAGTCGGGACGGAGACTATGGCTACACCTTC.

The chain is built from TRBV11-1 and TRBJ1-5; D is unresolved. Trimming left V 3 bases short and J 1 base short, with 10 bases between. Germline V CDR1 and CDR2: SGHAT, FQDESV (reference sequence). This CDR3 is built from 15 residues. This CDR3 reads CASSFSPGSNQPQHF. In DNA form, the CDR3 reads TGTGCCAGCAGCTTCAGCCCGGGAAGCAATCAGCCCCAGCATTTT.

The chain combines TRBV7-2 with TRBJ2-7; no reliable D call. The CDR3 is 14 residues long. Trimming left V 5 bases short and J 1 base short, with 12 bases between. Looked up from germline, CDR1 is SGHTA and CDR2 is FQGNSA. CDR3: CASSPAAVSYEQYF. The CDR3 bases are TGTGCCAGCAGCCCCGCGGCGGTTTCCTACGAGCAGTACTTC.

By proportion, this clonotype is medium-sized. V gene TRBV29-1 combines with J gene TRBJ2-7; 10 bases align to TRBD2. Germline V gene sequence: CDR1 SQVTM, CDR2 ANQGSEA. V lost 2 bases to trimming and J lost 4 bases; unmatched junction nucleotides: 8. The CDR3 totals 15 residues. The CDR3 reads CSVESALAGKYEQYF. The CDR3 DNA reads TGCAGCGTTGAATCCGCACTAGCGGGGAAGTACGAGCAGTACTTC.

This clonotype showed up many times. The chain carries TRBV6-5 and TRBJ2-3; 8 nucleotides line up with TRBD2. The CDR3 runs 14 residues. Germline lookup yields CDR1 MNHEY and CDR2 SVGAGI. V lost 7 bases to trimming and J lost 4 bases; unmatched junction nucleotides: 7. CDR3 DNA sequence: TGTGCCAGCAAACGGGAGGGCCGGTCAGATACGCAGTATTTT. As protein: CASKREGRSDTQYF.

The V gene is TRBV10-3, the J gene TRBJ2-7; tentatively, D is TRBD2 (5 bases). The CDR3 spans 14 residues. The germline CDR1 and CDR2 sequences are ENHRY and SYGVKD. V dropped 3 bases and J dropped 0 bases, with 9 bases sitting between them. The CDR3 spells CAISDEGSSYEQYF. CDR3 in DNA: TGTGCCATCAGTGATGAGGGAAGCTCCTACGAGCAGTACTTC.

V is TRBV19 and J is TRBJ1-5, with a weak D call TRBD1 (6 bases). The V gene's germline CDR1 is LNHDA and CDR2 SQIVND (reference sequence). This CDR3 region has 16 residues. V gave up 4 bases and J gave up 1 base, with 14 bases separating them. CDR3 residues: CASSNSQGSSNQPQHF. The CDR3 DNA reads TGTGCCAGTAGTAACTCTCAGGGGTCCAGCAATCAGCCCCAGCATTTT.

By its share, this clonotype is medium-sized. The CDR3 coding sequence is TGTGCCAGCGGCCCTAGAGGCACCGAGCAGTACTTC. Its protein product is CASGPRGTEQYF. The chain recombines TRBV27 with TRBJ2-7; D remains ambiguous. Trimming removed 8 bases at V and 6 bases at J, with 14 bases between. Germline V lookup: CDR1 MNHEY, CDR2 SMNVEV (reference sequence). The CDR3 loop spans 12 amino acids.

The V call is TRBV20-1, the J call TRBJ2-1, with 8 nucleotides matching TRBD2. Looked up from germline, CDR1 is DFQATT and CDR2 is SNEGSKA (reference sequence). This CDR3 region has 15 residues. The trim removed 6 bases at V and 6 bases at J, leaving 13 bases unmatched. In DNA form, the CDR3 reads TGCAGTGCGAGCCCGGGAAAGCGGGAGCGCAATGAGCAGTTCTTC. Translating it yields CSASPGKRERNEQFF.

This clonotype showed up many times. The chain uses TRBV30 and TRBJ1-2; no definite D call. Per germline, CDR1 GTSNPN and CDR2 SVGIG (reference sequence). The CDR3 runs to 11 residues. V shed 1 base and J shed 4 bases, with 4 bases lying between them. The CDR3, as DNA: TGTGCCTGGAGTGCGGGCTATGGCTACACCTTC. This sequence encodes CAWSAGYGYTF.

This clonotype was found a few times. This sequence joins TRBV19 and TRBJ1-5; no clear D. Germline loops: CDR1 LNHDA, CDR2 SQIVND (reference sequence). Trimming left V 6 bases short and J 9 bases short, with 12 bases between. CDR3 size: 12 residues. CDR3 residues: CASRAEFGPQHF. The CDR3 DNA reads TGTGCCAGTAGGGCGGAGTTTGGGCCCCAGCATTTT.

The chain joins TRBV27 to TRBJ1-5, with D possibly matching TRBD1 (6 bases). V lost 6 bases and J lost 4, with 10 bases in between. The CDR3 has 13 residues. The germline CDR1 and CDR2 sequences are MNHEY and SMNVEV (reference sequence). Written as DNA, the CDR3 is TGTGCCAGCAGAGGGGGAGGTAATCAGCCCCAGCATTTT. This codes for CASRGGGNQPQHF.

This clonotype was found many times. The chain is built from TRBV19 and TRBJ1-5; D gene ambiguous. Trimming took off 3 bases at V and 11 bases at J, with 11 bases between the two ends. The CDR3 runs to 12 residues. Germline loops: CDR1 LNHDA, CDR2 SQIVND (reference sequence). CDR3 coding DNA: TGTGCCAGTAGTATGGGCACTTCGGCCCAGCATTTT. As protein: CASSMGTSAQHF.

This clonotype has at least ten counts. The genes are TRBV19 and TRBJ2-2; 8 bases are a match to TRBD1. The CDR3 consists of 15 residues. Germline lookup yields CDR1 LNHDA and CDR2 SQIVND (reference sequence). J was trimmed by 6 bases and V by 7 bases; bases with no gene match: 10. DNA for the CDR3: TGTGCCAGTACTAGGTGGACAGGGCGGGCCGGGGAGCTGTTTTTT. Amino acids: CASTRWTGRAGELFF.